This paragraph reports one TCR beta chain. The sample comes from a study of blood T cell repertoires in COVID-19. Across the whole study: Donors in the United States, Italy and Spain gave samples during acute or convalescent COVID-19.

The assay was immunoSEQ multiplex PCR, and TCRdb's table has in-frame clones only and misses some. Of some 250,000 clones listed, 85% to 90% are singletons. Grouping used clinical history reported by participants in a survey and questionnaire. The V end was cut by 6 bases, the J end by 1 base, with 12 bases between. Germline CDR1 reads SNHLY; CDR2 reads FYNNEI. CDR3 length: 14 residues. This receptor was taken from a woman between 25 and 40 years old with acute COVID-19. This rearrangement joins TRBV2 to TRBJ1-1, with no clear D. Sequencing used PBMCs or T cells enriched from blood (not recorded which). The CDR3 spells CASSRTIPNTEAFF. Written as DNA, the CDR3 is TGTGCCAGCAGCAGAACGATTCCGAACACTGAAGCTTTCTTT.